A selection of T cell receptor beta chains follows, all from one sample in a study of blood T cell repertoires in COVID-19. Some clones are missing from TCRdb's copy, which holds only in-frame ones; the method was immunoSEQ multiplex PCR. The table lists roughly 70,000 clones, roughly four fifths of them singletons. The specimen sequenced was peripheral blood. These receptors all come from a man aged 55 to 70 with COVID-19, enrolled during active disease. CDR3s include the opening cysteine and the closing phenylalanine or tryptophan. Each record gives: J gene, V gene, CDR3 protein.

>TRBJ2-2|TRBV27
CASSAGLGWDTGELFF
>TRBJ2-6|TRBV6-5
CASRADSGANVLTF
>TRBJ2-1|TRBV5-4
CASSLPNTGLDEQFF
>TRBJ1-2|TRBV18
CASSPEGQGYGYTF
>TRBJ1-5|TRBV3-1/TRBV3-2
CASSQQGQPQHF
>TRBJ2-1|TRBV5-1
CASRRGAHNEQFF
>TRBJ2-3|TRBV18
CASSPAGYADTQYF
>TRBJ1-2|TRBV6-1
CASSEVPPGGYTF
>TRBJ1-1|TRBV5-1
CASSQGLLNTEAFF
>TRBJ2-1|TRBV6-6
CASSIGQAGEQFF
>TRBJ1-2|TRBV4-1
CASSQEDRGGISGSYTF
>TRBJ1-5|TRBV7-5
CVRSQRDMDSNQPQHF
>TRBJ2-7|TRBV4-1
CASSQVPSGGGISYEQYF
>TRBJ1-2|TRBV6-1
CASSERTGGNYGYTF
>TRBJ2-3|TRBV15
CATSSGRPGLAGDTQYF
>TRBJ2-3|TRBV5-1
CASSLNGGTDTQYF
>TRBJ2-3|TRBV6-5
CASKGLAGGDTQYF
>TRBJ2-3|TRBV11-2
CASSLDLGGFVTDTQYF
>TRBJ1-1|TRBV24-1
CATSSGSEAFF
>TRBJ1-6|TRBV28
CATKPLDRGNSPLHF
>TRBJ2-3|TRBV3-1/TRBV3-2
CASSQERGRGFSGTDTQYF
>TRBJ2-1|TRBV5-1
CASSIRLAGDNEQFF
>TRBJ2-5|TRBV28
CASSHPTGNQETQYF
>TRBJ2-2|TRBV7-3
CASSGSRGGGELFF
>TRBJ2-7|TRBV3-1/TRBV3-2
CASTTSGGGYEQYF
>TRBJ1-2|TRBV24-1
CGSGKDGYTF
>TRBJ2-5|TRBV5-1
CASSFNIQETQYF
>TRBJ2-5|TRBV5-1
CASNTGQPQETQYF
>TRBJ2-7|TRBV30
CAWSRRGQGVGGKQYF
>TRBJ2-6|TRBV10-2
CASSSGGHVLTF
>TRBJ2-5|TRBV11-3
CASSVGLAGQETQYF
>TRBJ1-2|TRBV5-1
CASSSGTGTIGYTF
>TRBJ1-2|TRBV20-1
CCQGASYGYTF
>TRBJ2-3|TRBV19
CASSIGGRISDTQYF
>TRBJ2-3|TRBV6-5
CASSWDRLGPTDTQYF
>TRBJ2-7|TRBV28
CATKGPTGIHF
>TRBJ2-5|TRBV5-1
CASSLPGWETQYF
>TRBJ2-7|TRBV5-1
CASSSGLAVSYEQYF
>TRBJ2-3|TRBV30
CAWSAADRGGDTDTQYF
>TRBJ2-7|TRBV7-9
CASSLDAGEQYF
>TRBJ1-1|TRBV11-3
CASSIRTESNTEAFF
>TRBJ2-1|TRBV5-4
CACRDFSYNEQFF
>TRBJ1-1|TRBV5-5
CASSLEAQVDTEAFF
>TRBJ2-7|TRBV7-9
CASSLVAGSGEQYF
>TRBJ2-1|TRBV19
CASARGGSSYNEQFF
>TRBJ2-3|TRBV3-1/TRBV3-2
CASSLGLAGWEEDTQYF
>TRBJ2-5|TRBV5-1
CASSLVPGQQETQYF
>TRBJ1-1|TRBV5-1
CASSSRQGLMNTEAFF
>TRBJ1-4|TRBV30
CAWTSGSGAGEKLFF
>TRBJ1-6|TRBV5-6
CASTDRGGFQSPLHF
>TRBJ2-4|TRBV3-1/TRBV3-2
CASSQMRVAKNIQYF
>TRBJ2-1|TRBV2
CASSSSRDEQFF
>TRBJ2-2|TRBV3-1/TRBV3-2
CASSRQGTGELFF